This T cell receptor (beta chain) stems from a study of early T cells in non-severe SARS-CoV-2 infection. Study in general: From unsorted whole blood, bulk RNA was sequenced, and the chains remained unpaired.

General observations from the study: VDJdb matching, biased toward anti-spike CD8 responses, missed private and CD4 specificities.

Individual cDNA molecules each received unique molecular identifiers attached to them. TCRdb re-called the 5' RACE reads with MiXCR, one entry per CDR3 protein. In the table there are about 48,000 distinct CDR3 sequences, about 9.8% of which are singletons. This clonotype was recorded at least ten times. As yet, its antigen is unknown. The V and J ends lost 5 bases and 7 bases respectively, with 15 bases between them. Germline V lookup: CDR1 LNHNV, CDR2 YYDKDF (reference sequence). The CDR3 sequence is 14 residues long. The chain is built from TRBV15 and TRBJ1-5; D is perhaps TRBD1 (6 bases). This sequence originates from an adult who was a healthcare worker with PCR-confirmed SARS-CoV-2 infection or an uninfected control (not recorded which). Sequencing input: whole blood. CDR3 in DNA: TGTGCCACCAGCCCCGAGGGGGTAGGGCAGCCCCAGCATTTT. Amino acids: CATSPEGVGQPQHF.